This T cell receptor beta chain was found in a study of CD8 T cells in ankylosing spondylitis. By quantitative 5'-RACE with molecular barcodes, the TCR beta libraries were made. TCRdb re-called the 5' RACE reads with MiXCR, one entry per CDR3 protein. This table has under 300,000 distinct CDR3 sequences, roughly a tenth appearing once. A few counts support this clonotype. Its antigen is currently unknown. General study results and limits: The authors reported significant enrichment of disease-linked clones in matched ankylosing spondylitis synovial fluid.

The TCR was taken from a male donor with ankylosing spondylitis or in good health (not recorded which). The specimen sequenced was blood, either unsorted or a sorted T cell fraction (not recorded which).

The CDR3 DNA sequence: TGTGCCACCAGTGATTCGGGACAGGTGGGCACTGAAGCTTTCTTT. Its protein is CATSDSGQVGTEAFF. V and J are TRBV24-1 and TRBJ1-1; 8 nucleotides match TRBD1. This CDR3 region has 15 residues. Germline V gives CDR1 KGHDR, CDR2 SFDVKD. V lost 2 bases to trimming and J lost 4 bases; unmatched junction nucleotides: 5.